The present T cell receptor beta chain was sequenced within a study of T cell responses to AZD1222 COVID-19 vaccine. The germline V gene encodes CDR1 MDHEN and CDR2 SYDVKM. V was clipped by 2 bases and J by 7 bases; unmatched bases: 3. There are 15 residues in the CDR3. Whole-study findings and limits: Females made up more of the donors, who were largely white British, and clonal diversity may have come out too low. Reportedly, nearly half of unique spike TCRs recognized epitopes outside B.1.351/B.1.1.7 mutations.

This clone was detected only once. As yet, its antigen is unknown. The repertoire was sequenced with immunoSEQ multiplex PCR; TCRdb's copy has only in-frame clones and lacks some. The sample carries 14,000 or so clones, about four fifths recorded once. V gene TRBV28 combines with J gene TRBJ2-2, with 11 bases identical to TRBD1. This TCR was sampled from an adult who received the AZD1222 COVID-19 vaccine. Sequencing used peripheral blood, obtained 28 days after the second AZD1222 dose. DNA of the CDR3: TGTGCCAGCAGTTTAGGACAGGGGGCTGTCGGGGAGCTGTTTTTT. Amino acids: CASSLGQGAVGELFF.